The source of this TCR beta chain is a study of naive and memory T cell subsets. An equimolar mix of two oligonucleotides served as the beta constant-region primer for TRBC1 and TRBC2. Nested alpha and beta constant-region primers with the SP2 primer drove four PCR rounds on ligated cDNA. TCRdb independently ran MiXCR on the UMI-ligation and nested PCR reads; one entry per CDR3 protein. The sample has over 100,000 distinct CDR3 sequences; about 36% are singletons. The sequence came from a human donor in good health. The sample taken for sequencing was central memory CD4+ T cells from blood.

The CDR3 DNA reads as TGTGCCAGCAGCCAAGGTAATAGCGGGGTCTACAATGAGCAGTTCTTC. It translates to CASSQGNSGVYNEQFF. This chain connects TRBV4-2 to TRBJ2-1; 8 bases are a match to TRBD2. Germline V CDR1 and CDR2: LGHNA, YNFKEQ. The CDR3 covers 16 residues. The J segment lost 3 bases and the V segment lost 1 base, leaving 5 bases of the junction unmatched.